Sequencing of this T cell receptor (beta chain) was carried out in a study of tumor-infiltrating lymphocytes in oesophageal squamous cell carcinoma. Via MiXCR, TCRdb re-called the PCR reads, giving one row per CDR3 protein. The data contain some 16,000 distinct CDR3 sequences, over 40% of them seen just once; the ten biggest clones take up roughly 36%. Trimming took 6 bases from V and 0 from J, leaving 11 bases between them. CDR1 is SGHTA and CDR2 is FQGNSA in the germline V gene. The length of the CDR3 is 14 residues. V usage is TRBV7-2 and J usage is TRBJ1-1; maybe TRBD1 (5 bases). The origin of this receptor is a female donor with esophageal squamous cell carcinoma. Material: normal esophageal tissue next to the tumor. CDR3 protein: CASRVGTLNTEAFF. The DNA of the CDR3 is TGTGCCAGCAGGGTGGGGACCTTGAACACTGAAGCTTTCTTT. The whole variable domain, filled in from reference TRBV7-2 and TRBJ1-1, reads GAGVSQSPSNKVTEKGKDVELRCDPISGHTALYWYRQSLGQGLEFLIYFQGNSAPDKSGLPSDRFSAERTGGSVSTLTIQRTQQEDSAVYLCASRVGTLNTEAFFGQGTRLTVV.